These 25 T cell receptor beta chains originate from one sample sequenced in a study of T cell changes during pregnancy in multiple sclerosis (dated by TCRdb to the late 2010s). Receptors were amplified or captured by the immunoSEQ multiplex PCR assay. TCRdb limited this immuneACCESS table to in-frame rearrangements with V and J called. A share of clones is missing; checked studies link under half to unresolved V genes, and the rest is unexplained. The sample table shows about 70,000 clones, and approximately 90% are seen once. The ten largest account for more than 1.4% of the sample. The specimen was peripheral blood, collected after pregnancy. The receptor source for this set is a female donor with multiple sclerosis, enrolled in a pregnancy study.

The V call is TRBV10-3, the J call TRBJ2-3; no clear D gene. The CDR3 totals 11 residues. Trimming cost V 6 bases and J 4 bases, with 5 bases left between them. Per the germline V gene, CDR1 is ENHRY and CDR2 is SYGVKD. The CDR3 bases are TGTGCCATCAGCATAGCAGATACGCAGTATTTT. The encoded protein is CAISIADTQYF.

The chain employs TRBV7-2 and TRBJ2-2, with D unclear. V lost 5 bases and J lost 3, with 10 bases in between. The CDR3 totals 14 residues. Germline V lookup: CDR1 SGHTA, CDR2 FQGNSA. CDR3 region: CASSPQVDTGELFF. The DNA of the CDR3 is TGTGCCAGCAGCCCCCAGGTGGACACCGGGGAGCTGTTTTTT.

This clone is a singleton in its sample. The chain uses TRBV5-6 and TRBJ1-2, with D tentatively TRBD1 (5 bases). The germline V gene has CDR1 SGHDT and CDR2 YYEEEE. Deletions cut 3 bases from V and 3 bases from J, with 15 bases between. The CDR3 runs 15 residues. Here the CDR3 DNA reads TGTGCCAGCAGCTCCGGACCTCCCAGGGACTATGGCTACACCTTC. It specifies CASSSGPPRDYGYTF.

This chain links TRBV2 with TRBJ2-1; a weak D match, TRBD1 (6 bases). V was cut by 8 bases and J by 8 bases, with 13 bases left in between. Per germline, CDR1 SNHLY and CDR2 FYNNEI. CDR3 length: 12 amino acids. CDR3 in amino acids: CASSSGADEQFF. CDR3 bases: TGTGCCAGCTCCTCAGGGGCGGATGAGCAGTTCTTC.

The CDR3 nucleotides read TGTGCCAGCGGTCCGGGACTAGCGGGAAACAATGAGCAGTTCTTC. Encoded protein: CASGPGLAGNNEQFF. The chain couples TRBV9 to TRBJ2-1, with 13 bases matching TRBD2. The CDR3 totals 15 residues. The trim removed 7 bases at V and 5 bases at J, leaving 6 bases unmatched. Germline V gene lookup returns CDR1 SGDLS and CDR2 YYNGEE.

The chain links TRBV5-1 to TRBJ2-1, with D hard to call. This CDR3 has 13 residues. Germline V gene data show CDR1 as SGHRS and CDR2 as YFSETQ. V lost 4 bases and J lost 0, with 5 bases in between. The CDR3 here is CASSTSSYNEQFF. CDR3 DNA sequence: TGCGCCAGCAGCACGAGCTCCTACAATGAGCAGTTCTTC.

This chain links TRBV30 with TRBJ1-1; no clear D. The CDR3 loop spans 11 amino acids. Germline values: CDR1 GTSNPN, CDR2 SVGIG (reference sequence). Trimming removed 4 bases at V and 7 bases at J, with 10 bases between. The CDR3 here is CAWMNRDEAFF. The CDR3 bases are TGTGCCTGGATGAACAGAGATGAAGCTTTCTTT.

The chain links TRBV2 to TRBJ2-7; 14 bases line up with TRBD2. In germline, CDR1 is SNHLY, CDR2 FYNNEI. CDR3 size: 15 residues. Trimming took 6 bases from V and 3 from J; bases not matched to a gene: 4. CDR3: CASRQGLAGVYEQYF. CDR3 DNA: TGTGCCAGCAGACAGGGACTAGCGGGAGTCTACGAGCAGTACTTC. Together with reference TRBV2 and TRBJ2-7, the CDR3 gives the full variable domain: EPEVTQTPSHQVTQMGQEVILRCVPISNHLYFYWYRQILGQKVEFLVSFYNNEISEKSEIFDDQFSVERPDGSNFTLKIRSTKLEDSAMYFCASRQGLAGVYEQYFGPGTRLTVT.

In this sample, this clone turned up a few times. This chain connects TRBV10-3 to TRBJ2-5, with 9 bases aligning to TRBD1. Germline CDR1 ENHRY, CDR2 SYGVKD. Trimming took 4 bases from V and 3 from J; bases not matched to a gene: 0. The CDR3 totals 13 residues. CDR3 DNA sequence: TGTGCCATCAGTGGGACAGGGGAAGAGACCCAGTACTTC. It encodes CAISGTGEETQYF.

The chain has TRBV6-5 and TRBJ2-5, with TRBD1 identical over 11 bases. The CDR3 runs 16 residues. CDR1 MNHEY and CDR2 SVGAGI come from the germline V gene. Trimming cost V 2 bases and J 2 bases; bases outside gene matches: 4. CDR3 sequence reads: CASSYGTGGVQETQYF. CDR3 DNA sequence: TGTGCCAGCAGTTACGGGACAGGGGGTGTGCAAGAGACCCAGTACTTC.

CDR3 coding DNA: TGTGCCAGCAGCCTAATAGGTACAGGGAACTATGGCTACACCTTC. Its translation is CASSLIGTGNYGYTF. This chain links TRBV7-9 with TRBJ1-2; weak D call: TRBD1 (6 bases). V shed 5 bases and J shed 2 bases, with 15 bases lying between them. This CDR3 contains 15 residues. Germline assignment: CDR1 SEHNR and CDR2 FQNEAQ (reference sequence).

The rearrangement uses TRBV19 and TRBJ1-2; D remains unclear. The V and J ends lost 9 bases and 4 bases respectively, with 12 bases between them. This CDR3 is 12 amino acids long. Germline CDR1 and CDR2: LNHDA and SQIVND (reference sequence). As DNA, the CDR3 is TGTGCCAGCAGCGAAAGCCCCTATGGCTACACCTTC. It yields the protein CASSESPYGYTF.

The chain links TRBV13 to TRBJ2-3, with TRBD2 as a possible D gene (5 bases). CDR3 length: 14 residues. CDR1 is PRHDT, CDR2 FYEKMQ, per germline (reference sequence). The ends were cut back, 5 bases at V and 4 bases at J, with 13 bases in the middle. The CDR3 nucleotides are TGTGCCAGCAGCGTTGTTAGCGCCCCAGATACGCAGTATTTT. Protein: CASSVVSAPDTQYF. Complete variable domain (other parts from reference TRBV13 and TRBJ2-3): AAGVIQSPRHLIKEKRETATLKCYPIPRHDTVYWYQQGPGQDPQFLISFYEKMQSDKGSIPDRFSAQQFSDYHSELNMSSLELGDSALYFCASSVVSAPDTQYFGPGTRLTVL.

This rearrangement joins TRBV5-1 to TRBJ2-3, with 7 bases aligning to TRBD2. Germline V gene sequence: CDR1 SGHRS, CDR2 YFSETQ. V lost 1 base to trimming and J lost 0 bases; unmatched junction nucleotides: 8. The CDR3 is 17 amino acids. The CDR3 sequence is CASSLTPLASSTDTQYF. The DNA of the CDR3 is TGCGCCAGCAGCTTGACTCCACTAGCGTCTAGCACAGATACGCAGTATTTT.

The J gene is TRBJ1-1, the V gene TRBV27; 7 bases are a match to TRBD1. Unmatched junction bases numbered 4, after V lost 3 bases and J lost 0 bases. From germline, CDR1 is MNHEY and CDR2 SMNVEV (reference sequence). The CDR3 sequence is 15 residues long. The CDR3 protein is CASSFRGQLNTEAFF. The DNA of the CDR3 is TGTGCCAGCAGTTTTAGGGGACAGCTGAACACTGAAGCTTTCTTT.

This clone occurred once. At the DNA level, this CDR3 is encoded by other sequences in the same sample as well. V is TRBV6-5 and J is TRBJ2-6; weak D call: TRBD2 (6 bases). The ends were cut back, 2 bases at V and 4 bases at J, with 9 bases in the middle. This CDR3 spans 15 amino acids. In germline, CDR1 is MNHEY, CDR2 SVGAGI. The CDR3 protein is CASSYGGSGANVLTF. CDR3 sequence (DNA): TGTGCCAGCAGTTACGGAGGGTCAGGGGCCAACGTCCTGACTTTC.

V is TRBV28 and J is TRBJ2-7, with D possibly being TRBD1 (6 bases). Trimming took 6 bases from V and 3 from J, leaving 30 bases between them. The germline V gene encodes CDR1 MDHEN and CDR2 SYDVKM. The CDR3 spans 19 residues. CDR3 sequence (DNA): TGTGCCAGCAGCGCCCTCACAGGGTGGCCGCGTCGGGTGGGCTACGAGCAGTACTTC. Its protein product is CASSALTGWPRRVGYEQYF.

V and J are TRBV5-5 and TRBJ2-1, with D perhaps matching TRBD1 (6 bases). Trimming took 4 bases from V and 3 from J, leaving 11 bases between them. Germline V gives CDR1 SGHKS, CDR2 YYEKEE (reference sequence). The CDR3 is 14 amino acids. The CDR3 sequence: CASSLVQGYNEQFF. The CDR3 nucleotides are TGTGCCAGCAGCCTGGTACAGGGCTACAATGAGCAGTTCTTC.

The chain links TRBV9 to TRBJ2-5; possibly TRBD2 for D (6 bases). Between the trimmed V and J ends, which lost 3 bases and 5 bases, there was a span of 17 bases. This CDR3 is 15 amino acids long. Germline V lookup: CDR1 SGDLS, CDR2 YYNGEE. Here the CDR3 DNA reads TGTGCCAGCAGCGGCTCCGGGAGCAAAGGGGAGACCCAGTACTTC. Translated, it gives CASSGSGSKGETQYF. Using reference TRBV9 and TRBJ2-5 for the parts outside the CDR3, the full variable domain is DSGVTQTPKHLITATGQRVTLRCSPRSGDLSVYWYQQSLDQGLQFLIQYYNGEERAKGNILERFSAQQFPDLHSELNLSSLELGDSALYFCASSGSGSKGETQYFGPGTRLLVL.

This clone showed up just a few times. The chain couples TRBV7-9 to TRBJ1-1; tentative D call: TRBD1 (5 bases). The CDR3 runs to 14 residues. Germline values: CDR1 SEHNR, CDR2 FQNEAQ (reference sequence). The V end was cut by 7 bases, the J end by 1 base, with 13 bases between. The CDR3 here is CASKLGHSNTEAFF. The CDR3 DNA reads as TGTGCCAGCAAGTTAGGACATTCGAACACTGAAGCTTTCTTT.

This sequence joins TRBV11-2 and TRBJ2-2; 12 bases are a match to TRBD2. The CDR3 runs to 16 residues. V lost 4 bases to trimming and J lost 6 bases; unmatched junction nucleotides: 6. Per germline, CDR1 SGHAT and CDR2 FQNNGV. As DNA, the CDR3 is TGTGCCAGCAGCTCGCGACTAGCGGGAGAGCCCGGGGAGCTGTTTTTT. Translating it yields CASSSRLAGEPGELFF.

This chain connects TRBV10-3 to TRBJ2-2; maybe TRBD2 (5 bases). CDR1 and CDR2 (germline): ENHRY, SYGVKD. V was cut by 3 bases and J by 6 bases, with 14 bases left in between. The CDR3 has 15 amino acids. CDR3 nucleotide sequence: TGTGCCATCAGTGACTCTAGCCGATCCGCCGGGGAGCTGTTTTTT. This encodes CAISDSSRSAGELFF.

CDR3 nucleotides: TGCGCCAGCAGCCGAACCCTCGGAGCGGGGGGTGAGACCCAGTACTTC. Translating it yields CASSRTLGAGGETQYF. The chain joins TRBV4-3 to TRBJ2-5, with 9 bases identical to TRBD2. Germline V gene lookup returns CDR1 LGHNA and CDR2 YSLEER. J lost 5 bases, V lost 4 bases, and 11 bases had no gene match. This CDR3 region has 16 residues.

This chain uses TRBV11-1 with TRBJ2-7; 11 nucleotides match TRBD2. CDR1 and CDR2 from the germline V gene are SGHAT and FQDESV (reference sequence). This CDR3 spans 16 amino acids. V shed 5 bases, J shed 3 bases, and the junction held 9 bases outside the gene matches. DNA of the CDR3: TGTGCCAGCAGCCCACATGGGACTAGCGGTTACTACGAGCAGTACTTC. Translated, it gives CASSPHGTSGYYEQYF.

The rearrangement uses TRBV10-3 and TRBJ2-7; D is possibly TRBD2 (6 bases). Trimming took 4 bases from V and 5 from J, leaving 15 bases between them. The CDR3 loop spans 14 amino acids. Germline V CDR1 and CDR2: ENHRY, SYGVKD. In DNA, the CDR3 is TGTGCCATCAGTGCGGGGGAGAGGTACCACGAGCAGTACTTC. Its translation: CAISAGERYHEQYF.